This is a list of T cell receptor beta chains from one sample in a study of T-cell reconstitution after alpha-beta-depleted transplantation in children. TCRdb called the PCR reads again in MiXCR, with one record for every CDR3 protein. This repertoire shows fewer than 150,000 distinct CDR3 sequences, 20% to 25% found once; its top ten account for approximately 10%. The source material was PBMCs, mostly from graft donor cells, sampled 180 days after TCRalphabeta/CD19-depleted stem cell transplant. Receptors were obtained from a male patient between 2 and 10 years old who had a stem cell transplant for chronic granulomatous disease, so the T cells may come from the graft donor. The CDR3 runs from the conserved cysteine through the conserved F or W. A D gene is named only where the DNA matches it firmly. Part of the rows lack a size; the others show once, few, many or a class for expanded clones.

>TRBJ2-7|TRBD1|TRBV10-3|many
CAISESWDRGDEQYF
TGTGCCATCAGTGAGTCGTGGGACAGGGGTGACGAGCAGTACTTC
>TRBJ2-3|.|TRBV20-1|many
CSASGGSNPVGTQYF
TGCAGTGCTAGTGGTGGGAGTAACCCCGTTGGTACGCAGTATTTT
>TRBJ2-5|.|TRBV7-8|.
CASSPTGRSGETQYF
TGTGCCAGCAGCCCAACAGGACGGTCCGGGGAGACCCAGTACTTC
>TRBJ2-5|.|TRBV7-9|.
CASSFDATQETQYF
TGTGCCAGCAGCTTTGACGCAACCCAAGAGACCCAGTACTTC
>TRBJ2-7|.|TRBV29-1|.
CSVPGSYEHYF
TGCAGCGTCCCCGGCTCCTACGAGCACTACTTC
>TRBJ2-2|.|TRBV12-3/TRBV12-4|many
CASSLGRSFTGELFF
TGTGCCAGCAGTTTGGGCAGGTCCTTCACCGGGGAGCTGTTTTTT
>TRBJ2-2|.|TRBV29-1|many
CSVERDPANTGELFF
TGCAGCGTTGAAAGGGACCCAGCGAACACCGGGGAGCTGTTTTTT
>TRBJ2-7|TRBD1|TRBV15|.
CATSTLTGASYEQYF
TGTGCCACCAGCACCTTGACAGGGGCCTCCTACGAGCAGTACTTC
>TRBJ2-3|.|TRBV20-1|.
CSARASSARTQYF
TGCAGTGCTAGAGCTAGCTCTGCCCGTACGCAGTATTTT
>TRBJ2-7|.|TRBV20-1|.
CSARSRASFDEQYF
TGCAGTGCTAGATCCCGGGCCTCCTTTGACGAGCAGTACTTC
>TRBJ2-5|.|TRBV12-3/TRBV12-4|.
CASSYGAGIKETQYF
TGTGCCAGCAGTTATGGGGCCGGAATAAAAGAGACCCAGTACTTC
>TRBJ2-1|TRBD1|TRBV7-2|many
CASSLAGQSYNEQFF
TGTGCCAGCAGCTTAGCGGGACAGTCCTACAATGAGCAGTTCTTC
>TRBJ2-1|TRBD2|TRBV20-1|.
CSASFIAGDRSSYNEQFF
TGCAGTGCTAGTTTTATAGCGGGAGATAGGAGCTCCTACAATGAGCAGTTCTTC
>TRBJ2-3|TRBD2|TRBV20-1|many
CSASGGAMTDTQYF
TGCAGTGCTAGCGGGGGGGCGATGACAGATACGCAGTATTTT
>TRBJ2-3|.|TRBV7-2|.
CASSFYGNTDTQYF
TGTGCCAGCAGCTTCTACGGGAACACAGATACGCAGTATTTT
>TRBJ1-2|.|TRBV7-9|many
CASSLVRAAGHGYTF
TGTGCCAGCAGCTTAGTTCGGGCCGCGGGGCATGGCTACACCTTC
>TRBJ2-1|TRBD2|TRBV20-1|.
CSARELARRQFF
TGCAGTGCTAGAGAACTAGCGCGCCGACAGTTCTTC
>TRBJ2-6|TRBD1|TRBV7-6|.
CASSLDRGRYSGANVLTF
TGTGCCAGCAGCTTAGACAGGGGTCGTTACTCTGGGGCCAACGTCCTGACTTTC
>TRBJ2-4|TRBD2|TRBV12-3/TRBV12-4|many
CASTQSGRNIQYF
TGTGCCAGCACCCAAAGCGGGAGGAACATTCAGTACTTC
>TRBJ2-3|TRBD1|TRBV9|many
CASSADQGQGKEYF
TGTGCCAGCAGCGCCGACCAAGGACAGGGAAAGGAGTATTTT
>TRBJ2-3|.|TRBV12-3/TRBV12-4|many
CASSSYTGAGPYTQYF
TGTGCCAGCAGTTCCTACACTGGGGCGGGACCATATACGCAGTATTTT
>TRBJ2-5|TRBD2|TRBV3-1|many
CASSPWTSGGLPQYF
TGTGCCAGCAGCCCCTGGACTAGCGGGGGCTTACCCCAGTACTTC
>TRBJ2-5|.|TRBV4-2|.
CASSQGEAGQETQYF
TGTGCCAGCAGCCAGGGTGAAGCAGGCCAAGAGACCCAGTACTTC
>TRBJ2-3|.|TRBV5-6|many
CASSFVARRADTQYF
TGTGCCAGCAGCTTTGTTGCCCGGAGAGCAGATACGCAGTATTTT
>TRBJ2-3|.|TRBV15|.
CATSSWGPGTDTQYF
TGTGCCACCAGCAGTTGGGGTCCTGGCACAGATACGCAGTATTTT
>TRBJ2-3|TRBD1|TRBV7-2|.
CASSWGQGVGADTQYF
TGTGCCAGCAGCTGGGGACAGGGGGTTGGCGCAGATACGCAGTATTTT
>TRBJ2-2|.|TRBV12-3/TRBV12-4|few
CADRGVTGELFF
TGTGCCGACCGGGGCGTTACCGGGGAGCTGTTTTTT
>TRBJ2-1|TRBD1|TRBV27|many
CASSPRQGSYYNEQFF
TGTGCCAGCAGTCCGAGACAGGGGTCCTATTACAATGAGCAGTTCTTC
>TRBJ2-5|TRBD1|TRBV9|many
CASSRGTGQETQYF
TGTGCCAGCAGCAGAGGGACAGGGCAAGAGACCCAGTACTTC
>TRBJ2-1|.|TRBV29-1|many
CSVEDDRPPYNEQFF
TGCAGCGTTGAAGATGACAGGCCCCCCTACAATGAGCAGTTCTTC
>TRBJ2-7|.|TRBV4-3|.
CASSQDRVGPREQYF
TGCGCCAGCAGCCAAGACAGGGTTGGGCCTCGGGAGCAGTACTTC
>TRBJ1-1|.|TRBV5-1|.
CASSADTMNTEAFF
TGCGCCAGCAGCGCGGACACGATGAACACTGAAGCTTTCTTT
>TRBJ1-4|.|TRBV5-1|.
CASSLTGNEKLFF
TGCGCCAGCAGCTTGACCGGAAATGAAAAACTGTTTTTT
>TRBJ1-1|.|TRBV4-1|.
CASRGGNTEAFF
TGCGCCAGCAGAGGCGGTAACACTGAAGCTTTCTTT
>TRBJ2-5|.|TRBV20-1|many
CSARVLQETQYF
TGCAGTGCGCGAGTCCTCCAAGAGACCCAGTACTTC
>TRBJ2-7|TRBD2|TRBV7-6|few
CASSLVQRESTEQYF
TGTGCCAGCAGCTTAGTCCAGCGGGAGAGTACCGAGCAGTACTTC
>TRBJ2-1|.|TRBV2|few
CASSEEYEQFF
TGTGCCAGCAGTGAAGAGTATGAGCAGTTCTTC
>TRBJ2-3|TRBD2|TRBV4-3|many
CASSPGGGDTQYF
TGCGCCAGCAGCCCGGGGGGAGGAGATACGCAGTATTTT
>TRBJ2-1|TRBD1|TRBV5-1|many
CASSFRDRDYNEQFF
TGCGCCAGCAGCTTCCGGGACAGGGACTACAATGAGCAGTTCTTC
>TRBJ2-1|.|TRBV29-1|.
CSVGASRYNEQFF
TGCAGCGTTGGGGCTAGCCGATACAATGAGCAGTTCTTC
>TRBJ1-5|.|TRBV7-2|many
CASGHTRGIRADQPQHF
TGTGCCAGCGGCCATACGAGGGGTATCAGGGCGGATCAGCCCCAGCATTTT
>TRBJ2-1|.|TRBV2|few
CASSGEGAEQFF
TGTGCCAGCAGTGGGGAGGGGGCTGAGCAGTTCTTC
>TRBJ2-7|TRBD1|TRBV12-3/TRBV12-4|.
CASSPPRGTGQSYEQYF
TGTGCCAGCAGCCCGCCTCGGGGGACAGGGCAAAGCTACGAGCAGTACTTC
>TRBJ2-3|.|TRBV29-1|few
CSFYQGAGTDTQYF
TGCAGCTTTTACCAGGGAGCAGGCACAGATACGCAGTATTTT
>TRBJ2-3|TRBD2|TRBV20-1|.
CSARDVSLAGGPADTQYF
TGCAGTGCTAGAGATGTCAGTCTAGCGGGAGGGCCTGCAGATACGCAGTATTTT
>TRBJ2-5|TRBD1|TRBV7-2|.
CASSSSQAGGSETQYF
TGTGCCAGCAGCTCGTCCCAAGCAGGGGGATCGGAGACCCAGTACTTC